These 18 T cell receptor beta chains were sequenced from one sample in a study of tissue T cells after allogeneic stem cell transplantation (dated by TCRdb to between 2021 and 2023). The intended sense of this specimen's time point label: mouse harvest day 14 after allogeneic transplant. Mouse grafts combined 10^7 T-cell-depleted bone marrow cells with 10^6 splenic CD5+ T cells, given via tail vein injection. Libraries came from the immunoSEQ multiplex PCR assay. TCRdb took over this immuneACCESS table, retaining in-frame rearrangements with V and J assigned. Such tables are incomplete; in checked studies, under half of the missing clones stem from an unresolved V gene, and the remainder is unexplained. The sample records about 1,400 clones, 56% of which are singletons. Together, the top ten hold approximately 35% of the sample. The sample comprised liver tissue. Receptors were obtained from a female BALB/c mouse given C57BL/6 T cells with graft-versus-host disease after an allogeneic hematopoietic cell transplant.

Comments on this clone: Given a far larger clone just one base away, this is likely a sequencing read error. The germline and genes are mouse ones. Read data end 1 residue before the CDR3 end; the end is taken from the germline J gene. The rearrangement links TRBV12-2 to TRBJ2-1; no clear D gene. The CDR3 is 14 residues long. Germline V gene sequence: CDR1 SGHLS, CDR2 HYDKME. V was pared by 0 bases and J by 0 bases, with 5 bases between. CDR3 sequence: CASSLEYNYAEQFF. CDR3 DNA (partial): TGTGCCAGCTCTCTCGAATATAACTATGCTGAGCAGTTC.

Points on this clone: Germline and genes here are mouse. The CDR3 goes on 1 residue after the read ends, and that part is filled in from the germline J gene. The V and J genes are TRBV13-3 and TRBJ1-2; the match to TRBD1 covers 11 bases. Trimming removed 1 base from V and 3 bases from J; junction bases left unmatched: 2. Germline V CDR1 and CDR2: NNHDY, SYVADS. CDR3 length: 15 residues. The chain's CDR3 is CASSDRDRGDSDYTF. Partial CDR3 DNA: TGTGCCAGCAGTGATAGGGACAGGGGGGACTCCGACTACACC.

This clone was seen more than once but under ten times. Gene names and germline match the mouse. From the germline J gene comes the end of the CDR3, since the read stops 1 residue before it. V usage is TRBV13-2 and J usage is TRBJ2-5; the match to TRBD2 covers 14 bases. CDR3 length: 16 amino acids. The V gene end was trimmed by 4 bases and the J gene end by 1 base; junction bases not matched to a gene: 2. Germline V gene sequence: CDR1 NNHNN, CDR2 SYGAGS (reference sequence). CDR3: CASGPGLGGHQDTQYF. The DNA read from the CDR3 is TGTGCCAGCGGTCCGGGACTGGGGGGGCACCAAGACACCCAGTAC.

This clone was detected only a few times. These gene names are mouse names. With the read ending 1 residue before the CDR3 end, the germline J gene is used to fill in that end. The chain links TRBV5 to TRBJ2-5; 9 bases agree with TRBD1. CDR1 LGHNA and CDR2 YNLKQL come from the germline V gene (reference sequence). V gave up 3 bases and J gave up 6 bases; unmatched junction bases: 4. The CDR3 has 14 residues. Incomplete CDR3 DNA: TGTGCCAGCAGCCAGGGACAGGGCCGGGACACCCAGTAC. It specifies CASSQGQGRDTQY. The whole CDR3 region reads CASSQGQGRDTQYF.

In regard to this clone: Genes and germline come from the mouse. The read terminates 1 residue ahead of where the CDR3 ends, so the germline J gene completes it. V gene TRBV26 combines with J gene TRBJ1-3; 8 nucleotides match TRBD1. The germline V gene has CDR1 KGHPV and CDR2 FQNQEV (reference sequence). CDR3 length: 15 residues. V dropped 4 bases and J dropped 3; count of bases not matched to a gene: 5. The sequenced CDR3 bases are TGTGCCAGCAGTCCCAGGGGGCGCGGTGGAAATACGCTCTAT. Translating it yields CASSPRGRGGNTLY. The full-length CDR3 reads as CASSPRGRGGNTLYF.

With respect to this clone: The junction and the germline gene differ at one end; a read error may be behind it. The gene names given are mouse names. Sequencing ends 1 residue short of the CDR3 end; the germline J gene provides the rest. The rearrangement joins TRBV17 to TRBJ2-7; D is possibly TRBD1 or TRBD2 (6 bases each). Looked up from germline, CDR1 is MNHDT and CDR2 is YYDKIL. The CDR3 sequence is 12 residues long. The CDR3 loop reads CARSRGGYEQYF. The sequenced CDR3 bases are TGCGCTCGCAGTAGAGGGGGGTATGAACAGTAC.

Remarks on this clone: Gene names are the mouse ones. The CDR3 end is not reached by the read, which stops 1 residue before it; the germline J gene fills it in. The chain joins TRBV3 to TRBJ2-3; D gene ambiguous. The V end lost 1 base, the J end lost 5 bases, and 4 bases lay between the germline ends. CDR1 SNHLY and CDR2 FYNGKV come from the germline V gene (reference sequence). This CDR3 is 12 amino acids long. The CDR3 DNA, read in part, is TGTGCCAGCAGCTTAGGGGGAGAAACGCTGTAT. Translation gives CASSLGGETLY. The entire CDR3 sequence reads CASSLGGETLYF.

In this sample, this clone turned up once. Here the gene names and germline are mouse. The CDR3 is cut off 1 residue early in the read; its end comes from the germline J gene. V usage is TRBV4 and J usage is TRBJ1-6, with TRBD1 identical over 9 bases. TRBJ1-6 is recorded as an ORF, its role being uncertain. The CDR3 loop spans 18 amino acids. J was trimmed by 0 bases and V by 5 bases; bases with no gene match: 8. Germline CDR1 and CDR2: LGHDT and YNNKQL (reference sequence). The part of the CDR3 DNA that was read is TGTGCCAGCAGCGAAACAGGGGGCGCGGATTCCTATAATTCGCCCCTCTAC. It yields the protein CASSETGGADSYNSPLY. The whole CDR3 region reads CASSETGGADSYNSPLYF.

This clone was seen only a few times. The genes are named according to mouse. With the read ending 1 residue before the CDR3 end, the germline J gene is used to fill in that end. V usage is TRBV13-3 and J usage is TRBJ2-7; tentative D call: TRBD1 (5 bases). The ends were cut back, 2 bases at V and 6 bases at J, with 9 bases in the middle. The CDR3 is made up of 12 amino acids. Germline values: CDR1 NNHDY, CDR2 SYVADS. Partial CDR3 DNA: TGTGCCAGCAGTGAAGGAGGGGTTGAACAGTAC. It translates to CASSEGGVEQY. The complete CDR3 reads CASSEGGVEQYF.

Details on this clone: The genes are named according to mouse. The DNA ends 1 residue before the CDR3 does, and the rest of the CDR3 is filled in from the germline J gene. The chain has TRBV1 and TRBJ1-1; TRBD1 might be the D (5 bases). Trimming cost V 8 bases and J 3 bases, with 7 bases left between them. The germline gives CDR1 NSQYPW, CDR2 LRSPGD (reference sequence). The CDR3 consists of 11 residues. The chain's CDR3 is CTCETDTEVFF. The part of the CDR3 DNA that was read is TGCACCTGCGAGACAGACACAGAAGTCTTC. Full variable domain (remainder filled in from reference TRBV1 and TRBJ1-1): VTLLEQNPRWRLVPRGQAVNLRCILKNSQYPWMSWYQQDLQKQLQWLFTLRSPGDKEVKSLPGADYLATRVTDTELRLQVANMSQGRTLYCTCETDTEVFFGKGTRLTVV.

As to this clone: Germline and genes here are mouse. The read comes to an end 1 residue before the CDR3 does, leaving the germline J gene to fill in the end. J is TRBJ2-7 and V is TRBV19; D possibly corresponds to TRBD1 (5 bases). Trimming shortened V by 4 bases and J by 3 bases, and 11 bases separated the two germline ends. Germline V lookup: CDR1 FNHDT, CDR2 SITEND (reference sequence). The CDR3 totals 13 residues. Partial CDR3 DNA: TGTGCCAGCAGTCAGGGAAACCTCTATGAACAGTAC. It translates to CASSQGNLYEQY. The whole CDR3 protein is CASSQGNLYEQYF. Drawing the rest from reference TRBV19 and TRBJ2-7, the complete variable domain is GGIITQTPKFLIGQEGQKLTLKCQQNFNHDTMYWYRQDSGKGLRLIYYSITENDLQKGDLSEGYDASREKKSSFSLTVTSAQKNEMAVFLCASSQGNLYEQYFGPGTRLTVL.

As regards this clone: The gene names here belong to mouse. The read finishes 1 residue shy of the CDR3 end, and the germline J gene is used to complete it. J is TRBJ1-6 and V is TRBV13-3; D ambiguous. TRBJ1-6 is an ORF, with its function uncertain. CDR1 and CDR2 from the germline V gene are NNHDY and SYVADS. CDR3 length equals 12 residues. V shed 5 bases and J shed 6 bases, with 6 bases lying between them. The CDR3 sequence: CASRDGNSPLYF. The sequenced part of the CDR3 DNA is TGTGCCAGCAGGGACGGTAATTCGCCCCTCTAC.

Points on this clone: Gene names and germline refer to mouse. The read finishes 1 residue shy of the CDR3 end, and the germline J gene is used to complete it. The V call is TRBV13-2, the J call TRBJ2-3; D tentatively fits TRBD1 or TRBD2 (6 bases each). The germline V gene has CDR1 NNHNN and CDR2 SYGAGS (reference sequence). The CDR3 consists of 15 residues. Trimming shortened V by 2 bases and J by 2 bases, and 12 bases separated the two germline ends. The DNA read from the CDR3 is TGTGCCAGCGGTGACCGGGGGCGAGTTGCAGAAACGCTGTAT. This encodes CASGDRGRVAETLY. The CDR3 in full is CASGDRGRVAETLYF.

Concerning this clone itself: The genes are named according to mouse. The sequence runs out 1 residue before the end of the CDR3; the remainder is reconstructed from the germline J gene. The genes are TRBV13-3 and TRBJ1-1; possible D gene TRBD1, 5 bases. With 1 base removed from V and 0 bases from J, the gap between germline ends came to 7 bases. The CDR3 length is 14 residues. Germline values: CDR1 NNHDY, CDR2 SYVADS. The chain's CDR3 is CASSDRGANTEVFF. The part of the CDR3 DNA that was read is TGTGCCAGCAGTGATCGGGGGGCAAACACAGAAGTCTTC.

A word on this clone: Gene names and germline match the mouse. The read finishes 1 residue shy of the CDR3 end, and the germline J gene is used to complete it. This chain uses TRBV26 with TRBJ2-3; D is undetermined. The CDR3 length is 12 residues. Germline V lookup: CDR1 KGHPV, CDR2 FQNQEV (reference sequence). V lost 6 bases, J lost 0 bases, and 4 bases lay in between. CDR3 loop: CASRTSAETLYF. CDR3 DNA, as far as it was read: TGTGCCAGCAGAACAAGTGCAGAAACGCTGTAT.

Comment on this clone: Here the gene names and germline are mouse. Read coverage stops 1 residue before the CDR3 terminus; the germline J gene supplies the remainder. V gene TRBV14 combines with J gene TRBJ2-5, with 10 positions matching TRBD2. Unmatched junction bases numbered 3, after V lost 0 bases and J lost 5 bases. The CDR3 length is 15 residues. Germline V lookup: CDR1 SGHDT, CDR2 FRDEAV. The CDR3 region is CASSFSGGAGDTQYF. CDR3 DNA (partial): TGTGCCAGCAGTTTCTCTGGGGGGGCGGGAGACACCCAGTAC.

Concerning this clone itself: Each gene name is a mouse one. The read gets to within 1 residue of the CDR3 end, and the germline J gene fills in the rest. V and J are TRBV3 and TRBJ2-5, with TRBD2 identical over 9 bases. Germline V CDR1 and CDR2: SNHLY, FYNGKV (reference sequence). Germline trimming cut 6 bases from V and 2 bases from J; bases unmatched to any gene: 3. The CDR3 spans 14 residues. Partial CDR3 DNA: TGTGCCAGCAGTCGACTGGGGGTCCAAGACACCCAGTAC. The encoded protein is CASSRLGVQDTQY. Given in full, the CDR3 is CASSRLGVQDTQYF. Full variable domain (outside the CDR3, taken from reference TRBV3 and TRBJ2-5): GPKVLQIPSHQIIDMGQMVTLNCDPVSNHLYFYWYKQILGQQMEFLVNFYNGKVMEKSKLFKDQFSVERPDGSYFTLKIQPTALEDSAVYFCASSRLGVQDTQYFGPGTRLLVL.

In this sample, this clone is large. Each gene name is a mouse one. The read finishes 1 residue shy of the CDR3 end, and the germline J gene is used to complete it. The rearrangement uses TRBV26 and TRBJ1-3; 10 bases fit TRBD1. CDR3 length equals 14 residues. Germline lookup yields CDR1 KGHPV and CDR2 FQNQEV (reference sequence). V lost 6 bases, J lost 2 bases, and 1 base stayed unmatched. The part of the CDR3 DNA that was read is TGTGCCAGCAGGGGGACAGGGGCTGGAAATACGCTCTAT. This translates into CASRGTGAGNTLY. The whole CDR3 is CASRGTGAGNTLYF.